The 9 T cell receptor beta chains presented below share a single source sample, sequenced in a study of radiotherapy plus CTLA-4 blockade in lung cancer (dated by TCRdb to the late 2010s). The library was obtained by the immunoSEQ multiplex PCR assay. Held by TCRdb, this immuneACCESS table contains in-frame sequences only and omits some clones. Under half of the omission traces to an unresolved V gene where checked; the cause of the rest is unknown. Recorded for this sample are about 49,000 clones; less than 85% of them occurred a single time. Together, the top ten hold approximately 12% of the sample. The material sequenced was peripheral blood, taken from a patient treated with radiotherapy plus ipilimumab. These receptors came from a human donor with non-small cell lung cancer who had stable disease on radiotherapy plus ipilimumab.

V and J are TRBV2 and TRBJ2-2, with TRBD1 identical over 8 bases. The CDR3 is 14 amino acids. Per germline, CDR1 SNHLY and CDR2 FYNNEI. J gave up 7 bases and V 6 bases, and 7 bases lay outside the gene matches. The CDR3 sequence is CASRPGQAIGELFF. The CDR3 nucleotides are TGTGCCAGCAGACCGGGACAGGCGATCGGGGAGCTGTTTTTT. The full variable domain, with the rest looked up from reference TRBV2 and TRBJ2-2, is EPEVTQTPSHQVTQMGQEVILRCVPISNHLYFYWYRQILGQKVEFLVSFYNNEISEKSEIFDDQFSVERPDGSNFTLKIRSTKLEDSAMYFCASRPGQAIGELFFGEGSRLTVL.

The rearrangement links TRBV6-1 to TRBJ2-3; the match to TRBD1 covers 8 bases. In germline, CDR1 is MNHNS, CDR2 SASEGT. V shed 6 bases, J shed 4 bases, and the junction held 9 bases outside the gene matches. The CDR3 spans 15 residues. This CDR3 is CASRMETGDPDTQYF. CDR3 DNA sequence: TGTGCCAGCAGGATGGAGACAGGGGATCCAGATACGCAGTATTTT.

The J gene is TRBJ1-5, the V gene TRBV6-1, with D tentatively TRBD1 (5 bases). The CDR3 is 14 amino acids. Deletions cut 4 bases from V and 4 bases from J, with 11 bases between. From germline, CDR1 is MNHNS and CDR2 SASEGT. The CDR3 coding sequence is TGTGCCAGCAGTGCGAACTGGGGGAATCAGCCCCAGCATTTT. Its translation is CASSANWGNQPQHF.

The J gene is TRBJ2-7, the V gene TRBV6-6; TRBD2 matches at 7 bases. V lost 8 bases and J lost 7; bases outside the gene matches: 11. Germline CDR1 reads MNHNY; CDR2 reads SVGAGI (reference sequence). The CDR3 runs 13 residues. CDR3 sequence: CASAGTMREEQYV. CDR3 sequence (DNA): TGTGCCAGCGCTGGGACGATGCGGGAGGAGCAGTACGTC.

The chain combines TRBV10-3 with TRBJ1-2; D is undetermined. The germline V gene encodes CDR1 ENHRY and CDR2 SYGVKD. Trimming removed 6 bases at V and 0 bases at J, with 14 bases between. The CDR3 has 15 residues. CDR3 bases: TGTGCCATCAGCAACCCGGACGGACCTAACTATGGCTACACCTTC. It translates to CAISNPDGPNYGYTF.

V gene TRBV2 combines with J gene TRBJ2-7, with 8 bases fitting TRBD1. CDR1 and CDR2 from the germline V gene are SNHLY and FYNNEI. The CDR3 contains 12 residues. The trim removed 6 bases at V and 4 bases at J, leaving 2 bases unmatched. The CDR3 sequence is CASSGQGYEQYV. The DNA for the CDR3 is TGTGCCAGCAGCGGACAGGGATACGAGCAGTACGTC.

V is TRBV2 and J is TRBJ1-4, with 9 nucleotides matching TRBD1. The germline V gene encodes CDR1 SNHLY and CDR2 FYNNEI. Trimming removed 6 bases from V and 7 bases from J; junction bases left unmatched: 3. CDR3 length: 13 residues. The CDR3 region has the DNA TGTGCCAGCAGCGGGACAGGGTTTGAAAAACTGTTTTTT. It translates to CASSGTGFEKLFF.

In this sample, this clone turned up a few times. The chain joins TRBV23-1 to TRBJ2-5; D is unclear. TRBV23-1 has ORF status, its function being uncertain. Trimming shortened V by 0 bases and J by 2 bases, and 4 bases separated the two germline ends. The CDR3 loop spans 13 amino acids. Here the CDR3 DNA reads TGCGCCAGCAGTCAATCGGGACAAGAGACCCAGTACTTC. This codes for CASSQSGQETQYF.

The V call is TRBV5-1, the J call TRBJ1-6; TRBD1 agrees at 7 bases. J gave up 4 bases and V 4 bases, and 2 bases lay outside the gene matches. CDR3 size: 14 residues. Looked up from germline, CDR1 is SGHRS and CDR2 is YFSETQ. CDR3 in amino acids: CASSGQDYNSPLHF. CDR3 bases: TGCGCCAGCAGCGGACAGGATTATAATTCACCCCTCCACTTT.